The present TCR beta chain was sequenced within a study of identical twins. Using its own MiXCR run on the 5' RACE reads, TCRdb lists one record per CDR3 protein. Of 640,000 or so distinct CDR3 sequences in the sample, less than 7% are singletons; the top ten hold approximately 1.6%. Many counts were recorded for this clonotype. Antigen specificity is unknown. This CDR3 has 14 amino acids. Trimming left V 6 bases short and J 2 bases short, with 11 bases between. Germline-derived CDR1 and CDR2 are MDHEN and SYDVKM. Findings of the study overall: Weaker excess twin sharing was seen among beta out-of-frame sequences.

The sample consisted of naive T cells sorted from blood. This TCR derives from a man aged 18 to 35 in good health. The rearrangement links TRBV28 to TRBJ2-1; D uncertain. The CDR3 DNA sequence: TGTGCCAGCAGAGAGCGCGGAACCTACAATGAGCAGTTCTTC. It encodes CASRERGTYNEQFF.